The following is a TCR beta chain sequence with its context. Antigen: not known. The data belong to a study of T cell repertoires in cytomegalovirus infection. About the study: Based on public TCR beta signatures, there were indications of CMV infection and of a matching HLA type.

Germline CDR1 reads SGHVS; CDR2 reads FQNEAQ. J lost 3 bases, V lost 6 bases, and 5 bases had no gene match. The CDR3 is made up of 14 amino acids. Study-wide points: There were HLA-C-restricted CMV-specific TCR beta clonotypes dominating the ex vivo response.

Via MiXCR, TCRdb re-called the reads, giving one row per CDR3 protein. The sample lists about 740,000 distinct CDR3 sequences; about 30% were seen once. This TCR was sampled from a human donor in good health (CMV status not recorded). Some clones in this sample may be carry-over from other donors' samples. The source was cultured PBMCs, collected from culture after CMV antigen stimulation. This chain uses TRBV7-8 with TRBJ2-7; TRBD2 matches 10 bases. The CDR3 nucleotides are TGTGCCAGCAGTCCACTAGCGGGAAACTACGAGCAGTACTTC. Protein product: CASSPLAGNYEQYF.